These T cell receptor beta chains were read from a single sample in a study of patients and donors after allogeneic stem cell transplantation. From the RT-PCR reads, TCRdb called clonotypes with MiXCR, one entry per CDR3 protein. The table records 800,000 to 1,000,000 distinct CDR3 sequences, about a sixth of them present only once. Sequences were obtained from blood, either unsorted or a sorted T cell fraction (not recorded which). These receptors were obtained from a human donor who was either an allogeneic HSCT recipient or a stem cell or donor lymphocyte infusion donor (not recorded which). It is not recorded whose cells these are; they may come from a transplant donor. CDR3s include the opening cysteine and the closing phenylalanine or tryptophan. The D gene is left open where the match is weak. Where a row states a size, it is once, few, many or the class of an expanded clone; other rows omit it.

TRBJ2-7 TRBV2 few - TGTGCCAGCGGACGGTCCGTCGAGCAGTACTTC CASGRSVEQYF
TRBJ2-5 TRBV5-1 - - TGCGCCAGCAGCCCGAGGGGTAGGGGCCAGCAAGAGACCCAGTACTTC CASSPRGRGQQETQYF
TRBJ1-3 TRBV20-1 few - TGCAGTGCTAGAGCGGGAAGCACCATATATTTT CSARAGSTIYF
TRBJ2-5 TRBV27 few - TGTGCCAGCAGTTTAATCGTAAATGGAGAGACCCAGTACTTC CASSLIVNGETQYF
TRBJ1-6 TRBV20-1 few - TGCAGTGCTAGAGAAATAGGCAGAACCAACTCCTATAATTCACCCCTCCACTTT CSAREIGRTNSYNSPLHF
TRBJ2-7 TRBV29-1 few TRBD1 TGCAGCGTTGCCTCCCGGGACAGGGACCACGAGCAGTACTTC CSVASRDRDHEQYF
TRBJ2-2 TRBV25-1 - TRBD2 TGTGCCAGCAGTGACGCGGGGAGGGGTTTAGTGAACACCGGGGAGCTGTTTTTT CASSDAGRGLVNTGELFF
TRBJ1-1 TRBV29-1 many - TGCAGCGTTGAGCAGGGGAGGAACACTGAAGCTTTCTTT CSVEQGRNTEAFF
TRBJ1-1 TRBV29-1 few - TGCAGCGTCCGACAGGATATGAACACTGAAGCTTTCTTT CSVRQDMNTEAFF
TRBJ1-3 TRBV5-1 - - TGCGCCAGCAGCTTGGAGCCGGAGATGGGAAACACCATATATTTT CASSLEPEMGNTIYF
TRBJ2-7 TRBV5-6 few - TGTGCCAGCAGCTTATCGATGATGGCCTACGAGCAGTACTTC CASSLSMMAYEQYF
TRBJ1-3 TRBV7-6 - - TGTGCCAGCAGCTCGACGGAACGCTCTGGAAACACCATATATTTT CASSSTERSGNTIYF
TRBJ1-1 TRBV5-1 - - TGCGCCAGCAGCTTGGAAGGGCCAGGGAGCACTGAAGCTTTCTTT CASSLEGPGSTEAFF
TRBJ1-1 TRBV7-9 - TRBD1 TGTGCCAGCAGTCTCCGGGACAGGGGGTTTGACACTGAAGCTTTCTTT CASSLRDRGFDTEAFF
TRBJ1-1 TRBV7-9 few - TGTGCCAGCGCCGGGGTTACGATGAACACTGAAGCTTTCTTT CASAGVTMNTEAFF
TRBJ1-1 TRBV3-1 - TRBD1 TGTGCCAGCAGCCAAGTGGGACAGGGGGCAACTGAAGCTTTCTTT CASSQVGQGATEAFF
TRBJ1-1 TRBV9 - - TGTGCCAGCAGCGTAGGGTTCGGGAAGAACACTGAAGCTTTCTTT CASSVGFGKNTEAFF
TRBJ1-2 TRBV7-9 once - TGTGCCAGCAGCTTAGCCGGGCTCGTAGGCTATGGCTACACCTTC CASSLAGLVGYGYTF
TRBJ2-7 TRBV27 once TRBD2 TGTGCCAGCAGCCGCCTCGGGACTACAAACTACGAGCAGTACTTC CASSRLGTTNYEQYF